This TCR beta chain stems from a study of tumor and adjacent non-tumor tissue in lung cancer (dated 2018 in TCRdb). With respect to the entire study: By cancer type, the cohort comprised 11 to 12 adenocarcinoma patients, a couple of squamous cell carcinoma patients and 1 small cell lung cancer patient. The roughly 15 enrolled patients, of whom approximately 10 were men and 5 were women, were aged 31 to 76 years and were diagnosed with TNM stage I to III disease. Sequencing produced fewer than 150,000,000 productive TCRbeta reads in total, an average of around 4.2 million reads per sample. The study compared bulk TCRbeta repertoires from lung tumor tissue and matched distant non-tumor lung tissue of under 16 lung cancer patients. For each patient, one tumor sample and one normal lung sample were taken, giving around 31 paired specimens that underwent TCRbeta CDR3 sequencing. The paper's findings and limits, for the study overall: Peripheral blood was not sequenced, so blood TCRbeta repertoires in these lung cancer patients were not examined. Significantly higher TCR diversity was found in younger patients, and higher tumor TCR diversity was associated with shorter overall and disease-free survival. The methods do not name the sequencing platform or mention unique molecular identifiers. In normal lung, the top 100 clones accounted for a significantly larger cumulative share of the repertoire than in tumor tissue. Tumor tissue showed significantly greater TCR diversity (inverse Simpson) than normal lung tissue (431.37 vs 166.20, P = 0.0075, Mann-Whitney U test). The cohort had only about 14 patients, and the authors noted that larger samples and more detailed clinical data are needed.

RNA was isolated from bulk, unsorted tissue, and RNA quality was assessed with a NanoDrop ND-1000 and an Agilent 2100. All donors had newly diagnosed lung cancer, had not received prior chemotherapy, and were admitted for thoracic surgery in China between August and November 2014. Patients with previous radiotherapy or chemotherapy, or with another concurrent cancer, were excluded from the study. Surgical tissue pieces of about 1-2.2 cm3 were preserved in RNAlater solution and were kept at -80 degrees C until use. Including the terminal cysteine and phenylalanine, the CDR3 comprises 14 residues. Only the CDR3 DNA is retained, 42 bases long and in frame from the first base. Via the germline V gene, CDR1 is SGHDT and CDR2 YYEEEE. Regarding this clonotype: No antigen is known for it. One end of the junction fails to match germline, which may point to a read error.

Library preparation used multiplex PCR. The sequencer was an Illumina HiSeq 2500. TCRbeta libraries were constructed through three rounds of nested PCR with primers (Table S4) according to protocols modified from ARM-PCR. Before sequencing, PCR products of 200-500 bp were cut from the gel and purified using the QIAquick gel extraction kit. In the paper's pipeline: Reads were cleaned with Trimmomatic, merged with FLASH into complete CDR3 sequences, and assigned to V(D)J germline segments with MiTCR. Clonal diversity was computed as the inverse Simpson's index with VDJtools. Productive reads were defined as in-frame sequences without a premature stop codon. TCRdb redid the processing of the public reads, applying fastp at Q25 and MiXCR, and retained in-frame beta chains. Each entry is one CDR3 protein sequence, shown with its most common DNA and genes. TCRdb's processing, not the authors', yielded these V and J calls. This sample gives over 85,000 distinct CDR3 sequences in total; 84% of them show up just once. 20% to 25% of the sample goes to the ten largest clones.

The chain is assembled from TRBV5-6 and TRBJ1-1, with the identity of the D gene unclear. The clonotype was recovered from a man between 70 and 80 years old with non-small cell lung cancer. The specimen sequenced was lung tumor tissue. In nucleotides, the sequence is TGCGCCAGGAGCTTCGGCGGGCCCAACACTGAAGCTTTCTTT. The encoded protein is CARSFGGPNTEAFF. The full variable domain, completed from the reference TRBV5-6 and TRBJ1-1 proteins outside the CDR3, reads DAGVTQSPTHLIKTRGQQVTLRCSPKSGHDTVSWYQQALGQGPQFIFQYYEEEERQRGNFPDRFSGHQFPNYSSELNVNALLLGDSALYLCARSFGGPNTEAFFGQGTRLTVV.